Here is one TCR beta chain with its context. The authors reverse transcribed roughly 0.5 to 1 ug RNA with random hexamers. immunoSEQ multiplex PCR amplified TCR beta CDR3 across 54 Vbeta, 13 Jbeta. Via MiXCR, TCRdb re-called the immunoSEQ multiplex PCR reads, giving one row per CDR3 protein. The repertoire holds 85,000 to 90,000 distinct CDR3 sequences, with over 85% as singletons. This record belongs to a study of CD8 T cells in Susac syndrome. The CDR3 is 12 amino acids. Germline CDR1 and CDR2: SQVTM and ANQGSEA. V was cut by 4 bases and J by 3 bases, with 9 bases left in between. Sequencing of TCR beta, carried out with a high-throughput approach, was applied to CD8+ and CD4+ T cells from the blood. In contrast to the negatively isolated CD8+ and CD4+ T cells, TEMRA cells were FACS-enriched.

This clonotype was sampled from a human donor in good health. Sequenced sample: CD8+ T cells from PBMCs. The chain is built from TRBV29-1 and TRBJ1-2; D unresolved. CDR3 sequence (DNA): TGCAGCGTTGCGGAGGGAGACTATGGCTACACCTTC. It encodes CSVAEGDYGYTF.